This note documents a single T cell receptor delta chain sequence. TCRdb re-analyzed the RT-PCR reads via CATT. The table records 5,500 to 7,000 delta-chain clones, 20% to 25% of them present only once. The data stem from a study of gamma-delta T cells after stem cell transplantation. V lost 0 bases to trimming and J lost 2 bases, with 24 bases between them. Germline CDR1 reads GEAIGNYY; CDR2 reads EKD. The CDR3 runs to 19 residues. Material for sequencing was gamma-delta T cells. This TCR came from a human donor. It is not recorded whose cells these are; they may come from a transplant donor. The chain couples TRDV2 to TRDJ1, with D perhaps TRDD3 (6 bases). CDR3 in amino acids: CACDTVLGGPSLQTDKLIF. The CDR3 DNA is TGTGCCTGTGACACCGTTCTTGGGGGGCCGTCCCTACAAACCGATAAACTCATCTTT.